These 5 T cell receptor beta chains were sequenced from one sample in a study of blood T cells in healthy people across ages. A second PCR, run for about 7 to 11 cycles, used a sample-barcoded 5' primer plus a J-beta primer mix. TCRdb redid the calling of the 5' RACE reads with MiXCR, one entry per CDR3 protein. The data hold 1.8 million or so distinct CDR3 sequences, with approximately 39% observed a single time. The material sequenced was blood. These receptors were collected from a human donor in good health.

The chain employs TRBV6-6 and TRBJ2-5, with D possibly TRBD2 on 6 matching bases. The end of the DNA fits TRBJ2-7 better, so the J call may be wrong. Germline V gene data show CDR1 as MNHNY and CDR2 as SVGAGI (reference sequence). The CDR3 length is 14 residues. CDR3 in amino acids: CASSYRGAVDEQYF. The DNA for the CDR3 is TGTGCCAGCAGTTACCGCGGGGCGGTGGACGAGCAGTACTTC.

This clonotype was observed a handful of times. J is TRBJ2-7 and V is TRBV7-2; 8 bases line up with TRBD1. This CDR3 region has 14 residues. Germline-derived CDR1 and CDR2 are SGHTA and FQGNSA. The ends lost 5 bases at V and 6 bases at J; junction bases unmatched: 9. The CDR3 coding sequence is TGTGCCAGCAGCCCACAGACAGGGGTGGGCGAGCAGTACTTC. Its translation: CASSPQTGVGEQYF.

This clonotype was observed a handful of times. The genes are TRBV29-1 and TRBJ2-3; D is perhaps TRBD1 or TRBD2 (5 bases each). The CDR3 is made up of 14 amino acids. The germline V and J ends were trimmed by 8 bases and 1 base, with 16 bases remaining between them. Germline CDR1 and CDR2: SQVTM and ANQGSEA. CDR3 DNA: TGCAGCTGCCGTGCAGGGACGGGCACAGATACGCAGTATTTT. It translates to CSCRAGTGTDTQYF.

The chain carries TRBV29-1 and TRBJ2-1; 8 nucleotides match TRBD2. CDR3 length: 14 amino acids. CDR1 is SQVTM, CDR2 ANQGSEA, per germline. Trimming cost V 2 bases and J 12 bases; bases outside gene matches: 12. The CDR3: CSVEKVAGSVAQFF. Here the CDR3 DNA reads TGCAGCGTTGAAAAAGTAGCGGGGTCCGTGGCGCAGTTCTTC.

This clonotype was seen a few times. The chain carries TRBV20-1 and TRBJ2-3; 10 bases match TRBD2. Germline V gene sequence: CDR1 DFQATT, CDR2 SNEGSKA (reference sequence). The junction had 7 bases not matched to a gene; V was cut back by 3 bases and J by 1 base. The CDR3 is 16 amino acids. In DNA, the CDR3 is TGCAGTGCTAGGGAAGCGCTAGCGGGGGGCACAGATACGCAGTATTTT. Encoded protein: CSAREALAGGTDTQYF.